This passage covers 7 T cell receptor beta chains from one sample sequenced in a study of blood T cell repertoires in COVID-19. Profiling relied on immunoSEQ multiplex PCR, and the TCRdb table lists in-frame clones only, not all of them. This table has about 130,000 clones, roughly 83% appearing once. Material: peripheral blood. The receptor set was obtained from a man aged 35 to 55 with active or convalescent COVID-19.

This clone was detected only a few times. The CDR3 region has the DNA TGTGCCACCCAGCGCCGGGCAGCGCCAAGACGGGGGGATACGCAGTATTTT. Translating gives CATQRRAAPRRGDTQYF. V usage is TRBV2 and J usage is TRBJ2-3, with a weak D call TRBD2 (6 bases). Per germline, CDR1 SNHLY and CDR2 FYNNEI. V was shortened by 10 bases and J by 6 bases, with 29 bases between the two germline ends. The CDR3 totals 17 residues.

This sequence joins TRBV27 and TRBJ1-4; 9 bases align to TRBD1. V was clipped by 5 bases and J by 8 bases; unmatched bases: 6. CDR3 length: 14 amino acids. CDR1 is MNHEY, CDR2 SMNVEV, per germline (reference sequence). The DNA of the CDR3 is TGTGCCAGCAGTGGGACAGGGTCGACGGAAAAACTGTTTTTT. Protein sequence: CASSGTGSTEKLFF.

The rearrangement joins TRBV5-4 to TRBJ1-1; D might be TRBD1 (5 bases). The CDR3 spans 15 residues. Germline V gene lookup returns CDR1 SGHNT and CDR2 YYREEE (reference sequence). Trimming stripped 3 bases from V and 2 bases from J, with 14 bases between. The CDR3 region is CASSSSGGGNTEAFF. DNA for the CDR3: TGTGCCAGCAGCTCCAGCGGGGGGGGAAACACTGAAGCTTTCTTT.

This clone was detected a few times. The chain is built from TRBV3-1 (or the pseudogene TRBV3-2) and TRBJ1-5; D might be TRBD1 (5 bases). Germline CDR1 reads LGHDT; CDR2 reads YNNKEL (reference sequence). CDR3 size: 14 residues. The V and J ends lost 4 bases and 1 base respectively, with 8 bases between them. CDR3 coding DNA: TGTGCCAGCAGCCGGACATCGAGCAATCAGCCCCAGCATTTT. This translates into CASSRTSSNQPQHF.

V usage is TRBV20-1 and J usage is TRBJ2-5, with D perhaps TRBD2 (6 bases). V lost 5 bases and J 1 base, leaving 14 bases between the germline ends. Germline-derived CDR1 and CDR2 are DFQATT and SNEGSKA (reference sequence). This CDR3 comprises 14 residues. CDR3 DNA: TGCAGTGCTGGTGTTGGGGGGACCCAAGAGACCCAGTACTTC. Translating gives CSAGVGGTQETQYF.

The CDR3 reads CASSMGVPAEAFF. The CDR3 DNA is TGTGCCAGTAGTATGGGAGTACCCGCTGAAGCTTTCTTT. V is TRBV19 and J is TRBJ1-1; D unresolved. V lost 3 bases to trimming and J lost 6 bases, with 11 bases between them. The germline CDR1 and CDR2 sequences are LNHDA and SQIVND (reference sequence). The CDR3 loop spans 13 amino acids. Drawing the rest from reference TRBV19 and TRBJ1-1, the complete variable domain is DGGITQSPKYLFRKEGQNVTLSCEQNLNHDAMYWYRQDPGQGLRLIYYSQIVNDFQKGDIAEGYSVSREKKESFPLTVTSAQKNPTAFYLCASSMGVPAEAFFGQGTRLTVV.

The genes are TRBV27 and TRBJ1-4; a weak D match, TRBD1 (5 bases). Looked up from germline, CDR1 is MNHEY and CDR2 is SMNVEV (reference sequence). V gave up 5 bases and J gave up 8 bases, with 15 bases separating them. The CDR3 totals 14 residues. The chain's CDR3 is CASSLSWRGEKLFF. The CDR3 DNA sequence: TGTGCCAGCAGTCTAAGTTGGAGGGGAGAAAAACTGTTTTTT.